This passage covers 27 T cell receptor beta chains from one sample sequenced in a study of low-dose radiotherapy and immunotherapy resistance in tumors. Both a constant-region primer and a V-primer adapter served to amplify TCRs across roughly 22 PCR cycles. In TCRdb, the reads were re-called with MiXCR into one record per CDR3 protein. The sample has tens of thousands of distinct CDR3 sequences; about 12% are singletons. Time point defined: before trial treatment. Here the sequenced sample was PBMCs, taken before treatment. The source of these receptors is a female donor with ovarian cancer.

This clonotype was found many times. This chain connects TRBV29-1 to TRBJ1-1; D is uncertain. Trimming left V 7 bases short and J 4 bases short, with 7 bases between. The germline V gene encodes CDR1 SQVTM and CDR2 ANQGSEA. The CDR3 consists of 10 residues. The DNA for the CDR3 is TGCAGCGGTGTAGTCACTGAAGCTTTCTTT. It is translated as CSGVVTEAFF. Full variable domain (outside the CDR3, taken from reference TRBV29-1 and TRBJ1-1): SAVISQKPSRDICQRGTSLTIQCQVDSQVTMMFWYRQQPGQSLTLIATANQGSEATYESGFVIDKFPISRPNLTFSTLTVSNMSPEDSSIYLCSGVVTEAFFGQGTRLTVV.

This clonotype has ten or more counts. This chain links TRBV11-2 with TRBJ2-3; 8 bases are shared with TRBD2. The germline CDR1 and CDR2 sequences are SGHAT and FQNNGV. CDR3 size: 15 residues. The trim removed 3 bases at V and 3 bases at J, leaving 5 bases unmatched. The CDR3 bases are TGTGCCAGCAGCTTTTTCCAGCGGGGGACAGATACGCAGTATTTT. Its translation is CASSFFQRGTDTQYF.

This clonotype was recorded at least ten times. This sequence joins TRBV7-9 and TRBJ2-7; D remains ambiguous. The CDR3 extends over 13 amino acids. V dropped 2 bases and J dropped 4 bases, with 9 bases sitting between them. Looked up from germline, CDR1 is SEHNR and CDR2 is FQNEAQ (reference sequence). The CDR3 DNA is TGTGCCAGCAGCTTACATGGGATTTACGAGCAGTACTTC. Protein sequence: CASSLHGIYEQYF.

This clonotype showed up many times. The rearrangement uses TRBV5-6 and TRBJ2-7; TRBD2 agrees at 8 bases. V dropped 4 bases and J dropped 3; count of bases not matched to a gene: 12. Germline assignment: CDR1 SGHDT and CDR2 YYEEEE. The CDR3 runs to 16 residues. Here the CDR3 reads CASSPGVAGKYYEQYF. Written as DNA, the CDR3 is TGTGCCAGCAGCCCAGGAGTAGCGGGGAAATACTACGAGCAGTACTTC.

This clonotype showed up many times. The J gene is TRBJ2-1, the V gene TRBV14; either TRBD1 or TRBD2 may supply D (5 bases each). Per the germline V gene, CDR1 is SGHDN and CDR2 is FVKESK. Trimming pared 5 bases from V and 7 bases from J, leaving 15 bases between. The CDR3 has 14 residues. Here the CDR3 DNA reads TGTGCCAGCAGCGGGGACGGCGTAGGTAATGAGCAGTTCTTC. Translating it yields CASSGDGVGNEQFF.

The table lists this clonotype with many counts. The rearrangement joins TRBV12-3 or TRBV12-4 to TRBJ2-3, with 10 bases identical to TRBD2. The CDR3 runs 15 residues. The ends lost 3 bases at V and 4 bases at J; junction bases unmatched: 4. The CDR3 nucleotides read TGTGCCAGCAGTTTGAGCGGGGGGGCATCAGATACGCAGTATTTT. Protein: CASSLSGGASDTQYF.

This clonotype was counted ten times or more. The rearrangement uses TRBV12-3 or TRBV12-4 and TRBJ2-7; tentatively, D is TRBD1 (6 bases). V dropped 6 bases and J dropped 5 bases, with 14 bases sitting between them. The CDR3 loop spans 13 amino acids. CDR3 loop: CASSRRTGNEQYF. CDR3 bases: TGTGCCAGCAGCCGTCGCACAGGGAACGAGCAGTACTTC.

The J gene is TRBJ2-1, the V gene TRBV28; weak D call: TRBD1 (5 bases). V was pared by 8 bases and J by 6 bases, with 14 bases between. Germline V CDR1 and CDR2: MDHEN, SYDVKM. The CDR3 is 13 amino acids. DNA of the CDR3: TGTGCCAGCGCAACAGGATCCGGCAATGAGCAGTTCTTC. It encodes CASATGSGNEQFF.

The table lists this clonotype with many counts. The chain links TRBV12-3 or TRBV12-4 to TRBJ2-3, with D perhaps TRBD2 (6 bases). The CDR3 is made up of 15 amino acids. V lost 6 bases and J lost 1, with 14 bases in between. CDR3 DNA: TGTGCCAGCAGGCCCGGGGGTCAGGGCACAGATACGCAGTATTTT. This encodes CASRPGGQGTDTQYF.

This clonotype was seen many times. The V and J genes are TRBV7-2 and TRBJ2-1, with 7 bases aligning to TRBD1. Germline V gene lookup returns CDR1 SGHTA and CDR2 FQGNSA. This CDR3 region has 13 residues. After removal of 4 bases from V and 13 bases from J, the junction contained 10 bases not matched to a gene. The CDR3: CASSSQTQGVQFF. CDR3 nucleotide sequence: TGTGCCAGCAGCTCTCAAACCCAGGGGGTTCAGTTCTTC.

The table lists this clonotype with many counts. The CDR3 region has the DNA TGTGCCACCAGTGATTTTACGGATACGCAGTATTTT. It translates to CATSDFTDTQYF. The V and J genes are TRBV24-1 and TRBJ2-3, with unresolved D. This CDR3 spans 12 amino acids. Trimming stripped 1 base from V and 6 bases from J, with 4 bases between. Germline CDR1 reads KGHDR; CDR2 reads SFDVKD.

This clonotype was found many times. CDR3: CASSLAGQGGVKAFF. CDR3 in DNA: TGTGCCAGCAGTTTAGCGGGACAGGGAGGAGTCAAAGCTTTCTTT. This rearrangement joins TRBV12-3 or TRBV12-4 to TRBJ1-1, with 9 bases fitting TRBD1. The J segment lost 9 bases and the V segment lost 0 bases, leaving 8 bases of the junction unmatched. The CDR3 covers 15 residues.

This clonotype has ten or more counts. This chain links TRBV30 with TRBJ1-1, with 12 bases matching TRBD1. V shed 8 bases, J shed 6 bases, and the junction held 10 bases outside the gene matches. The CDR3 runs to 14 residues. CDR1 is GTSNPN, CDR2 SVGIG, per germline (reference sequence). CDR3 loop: CAGAGQGASAEAFF. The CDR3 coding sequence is TGTGCCGGCGCGGGACAGGGGGCAAGCGCTGAAGCTTTCTTT.

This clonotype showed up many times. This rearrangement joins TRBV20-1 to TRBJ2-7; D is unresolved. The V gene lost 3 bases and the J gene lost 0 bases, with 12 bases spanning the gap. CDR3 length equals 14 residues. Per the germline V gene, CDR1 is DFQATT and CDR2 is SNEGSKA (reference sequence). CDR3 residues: CSASARSSSYEQYF. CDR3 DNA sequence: TGCAGTGCTAGTGCGCGGTCCAGCTCCTACGAGCAGTACTTC.

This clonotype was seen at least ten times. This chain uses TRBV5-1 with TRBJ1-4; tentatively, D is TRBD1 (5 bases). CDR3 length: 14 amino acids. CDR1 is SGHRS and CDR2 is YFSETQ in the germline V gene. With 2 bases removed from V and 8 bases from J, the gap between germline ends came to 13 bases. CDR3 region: CASSFAGEREKLFF. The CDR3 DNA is TGCGCCAGCAGCTTCGCGGGGGAAAGAGAAAAACTGTTTTTT.

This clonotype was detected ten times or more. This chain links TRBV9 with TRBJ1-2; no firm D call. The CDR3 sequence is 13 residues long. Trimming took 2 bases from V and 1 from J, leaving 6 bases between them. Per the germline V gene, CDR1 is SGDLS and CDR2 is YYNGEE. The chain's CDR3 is CASSVGDNYGYTF. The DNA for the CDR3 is TGTGCCAGCAGCGTTGGGGATAACTATGGCTACACCTTC.

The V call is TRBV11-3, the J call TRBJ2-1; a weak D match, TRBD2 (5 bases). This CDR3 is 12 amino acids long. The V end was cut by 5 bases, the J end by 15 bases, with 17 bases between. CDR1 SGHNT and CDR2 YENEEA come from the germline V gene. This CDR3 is CASSPGPGNPFF. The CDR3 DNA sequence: TGTGCCAGCAGCCCCGGCCCGGGGAACCCGTTCTTC.

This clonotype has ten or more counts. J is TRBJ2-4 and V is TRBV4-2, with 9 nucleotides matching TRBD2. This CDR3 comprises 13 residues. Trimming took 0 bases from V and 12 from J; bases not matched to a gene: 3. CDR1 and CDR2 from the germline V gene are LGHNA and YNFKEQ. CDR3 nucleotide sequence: TGTGCCAGCAGCCAAGAAGGTAGCGGGGGTCAGTACTTC. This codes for CASSQEGSGGQYF.

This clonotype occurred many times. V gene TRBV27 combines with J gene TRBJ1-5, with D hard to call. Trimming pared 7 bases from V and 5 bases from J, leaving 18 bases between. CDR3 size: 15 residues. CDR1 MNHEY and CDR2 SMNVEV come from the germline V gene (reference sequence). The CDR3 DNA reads TGTGCCAGCACCCTTGCGGCGGGGAGAGATCAGCCCCAGCATTTT. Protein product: CASTLAAGRDQPQHF.

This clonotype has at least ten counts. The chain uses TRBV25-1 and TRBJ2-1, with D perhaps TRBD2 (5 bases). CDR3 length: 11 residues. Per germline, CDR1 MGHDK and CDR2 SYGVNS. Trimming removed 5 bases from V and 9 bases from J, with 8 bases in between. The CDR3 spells CASSNAGEQFF. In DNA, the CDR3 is TGTGCCAGCAGTAACGCGGGTGAGCAGTTCTTC.

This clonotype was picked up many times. The CDR3 region has the DNA TGTGCCAGCAGTTACTCCCTTCGACAGGGCCCCACTGAAGCTTTCTTT. Translating gives CASSYSLRQGPTEAFF. The chain combines TRBV6-6 with TRBJ1-1; 7 bases are shared with TRBD1. The CDR3 has 16 residues. The germline V gene encodes CDR1 MNHNY and CDR2 SVGAGI (reference sequence). The ends lost 0 bases at V and 4 bases at J; junction bases unmatched: 8.

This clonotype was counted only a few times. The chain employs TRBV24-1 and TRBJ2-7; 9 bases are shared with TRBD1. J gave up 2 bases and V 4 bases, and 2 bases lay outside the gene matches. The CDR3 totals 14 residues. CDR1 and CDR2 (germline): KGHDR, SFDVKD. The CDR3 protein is CATSEGQGTYEQYF. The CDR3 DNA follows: TGTGCCACCAGTGAGGGACAGGGAACCTACGAGCAGTACTTC.

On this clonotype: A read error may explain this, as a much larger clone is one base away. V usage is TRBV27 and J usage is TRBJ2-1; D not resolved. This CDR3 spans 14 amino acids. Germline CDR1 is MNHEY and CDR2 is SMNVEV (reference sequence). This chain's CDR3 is CSSSLGWDDNEQFF. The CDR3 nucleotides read TGTTCCAGCAGCCTCGGGTGGGATGACAATGAGCAGTTCTTC.

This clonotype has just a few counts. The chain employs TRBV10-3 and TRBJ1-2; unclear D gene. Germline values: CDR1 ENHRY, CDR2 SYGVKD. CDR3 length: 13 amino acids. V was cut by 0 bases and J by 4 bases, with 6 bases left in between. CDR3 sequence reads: CAISESRGYGYTF. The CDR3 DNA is TGTGCCATCAGTGAGTCACGGGGCTATGGCTACACCTTC.

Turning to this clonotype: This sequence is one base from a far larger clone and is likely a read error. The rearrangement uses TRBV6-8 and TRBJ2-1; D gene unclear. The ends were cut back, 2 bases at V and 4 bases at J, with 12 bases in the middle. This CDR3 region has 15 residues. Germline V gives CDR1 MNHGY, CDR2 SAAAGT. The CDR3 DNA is TGTGCCAGCAGTTACACGTCACAGAGATACAATGAGCAGTTCTTC. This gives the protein CASSYTSQRYNEQFF.

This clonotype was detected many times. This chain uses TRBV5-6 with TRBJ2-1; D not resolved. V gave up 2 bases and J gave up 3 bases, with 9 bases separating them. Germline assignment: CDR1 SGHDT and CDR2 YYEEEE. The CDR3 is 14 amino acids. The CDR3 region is CASSFLGNYNEQFF. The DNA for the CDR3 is TGTGCCAGCAGCTTCCTGGGAAACTACAATGAGCAGTTCTTC.

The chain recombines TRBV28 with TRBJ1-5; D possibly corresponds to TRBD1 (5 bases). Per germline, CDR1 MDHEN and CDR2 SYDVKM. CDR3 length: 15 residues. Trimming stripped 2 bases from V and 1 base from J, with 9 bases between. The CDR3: CASSLGRESNQPQHF. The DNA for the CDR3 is TGTGCCAGCAGTTTAGGCAGGGAAAGCAATCAGCCCCAGCATTTT.